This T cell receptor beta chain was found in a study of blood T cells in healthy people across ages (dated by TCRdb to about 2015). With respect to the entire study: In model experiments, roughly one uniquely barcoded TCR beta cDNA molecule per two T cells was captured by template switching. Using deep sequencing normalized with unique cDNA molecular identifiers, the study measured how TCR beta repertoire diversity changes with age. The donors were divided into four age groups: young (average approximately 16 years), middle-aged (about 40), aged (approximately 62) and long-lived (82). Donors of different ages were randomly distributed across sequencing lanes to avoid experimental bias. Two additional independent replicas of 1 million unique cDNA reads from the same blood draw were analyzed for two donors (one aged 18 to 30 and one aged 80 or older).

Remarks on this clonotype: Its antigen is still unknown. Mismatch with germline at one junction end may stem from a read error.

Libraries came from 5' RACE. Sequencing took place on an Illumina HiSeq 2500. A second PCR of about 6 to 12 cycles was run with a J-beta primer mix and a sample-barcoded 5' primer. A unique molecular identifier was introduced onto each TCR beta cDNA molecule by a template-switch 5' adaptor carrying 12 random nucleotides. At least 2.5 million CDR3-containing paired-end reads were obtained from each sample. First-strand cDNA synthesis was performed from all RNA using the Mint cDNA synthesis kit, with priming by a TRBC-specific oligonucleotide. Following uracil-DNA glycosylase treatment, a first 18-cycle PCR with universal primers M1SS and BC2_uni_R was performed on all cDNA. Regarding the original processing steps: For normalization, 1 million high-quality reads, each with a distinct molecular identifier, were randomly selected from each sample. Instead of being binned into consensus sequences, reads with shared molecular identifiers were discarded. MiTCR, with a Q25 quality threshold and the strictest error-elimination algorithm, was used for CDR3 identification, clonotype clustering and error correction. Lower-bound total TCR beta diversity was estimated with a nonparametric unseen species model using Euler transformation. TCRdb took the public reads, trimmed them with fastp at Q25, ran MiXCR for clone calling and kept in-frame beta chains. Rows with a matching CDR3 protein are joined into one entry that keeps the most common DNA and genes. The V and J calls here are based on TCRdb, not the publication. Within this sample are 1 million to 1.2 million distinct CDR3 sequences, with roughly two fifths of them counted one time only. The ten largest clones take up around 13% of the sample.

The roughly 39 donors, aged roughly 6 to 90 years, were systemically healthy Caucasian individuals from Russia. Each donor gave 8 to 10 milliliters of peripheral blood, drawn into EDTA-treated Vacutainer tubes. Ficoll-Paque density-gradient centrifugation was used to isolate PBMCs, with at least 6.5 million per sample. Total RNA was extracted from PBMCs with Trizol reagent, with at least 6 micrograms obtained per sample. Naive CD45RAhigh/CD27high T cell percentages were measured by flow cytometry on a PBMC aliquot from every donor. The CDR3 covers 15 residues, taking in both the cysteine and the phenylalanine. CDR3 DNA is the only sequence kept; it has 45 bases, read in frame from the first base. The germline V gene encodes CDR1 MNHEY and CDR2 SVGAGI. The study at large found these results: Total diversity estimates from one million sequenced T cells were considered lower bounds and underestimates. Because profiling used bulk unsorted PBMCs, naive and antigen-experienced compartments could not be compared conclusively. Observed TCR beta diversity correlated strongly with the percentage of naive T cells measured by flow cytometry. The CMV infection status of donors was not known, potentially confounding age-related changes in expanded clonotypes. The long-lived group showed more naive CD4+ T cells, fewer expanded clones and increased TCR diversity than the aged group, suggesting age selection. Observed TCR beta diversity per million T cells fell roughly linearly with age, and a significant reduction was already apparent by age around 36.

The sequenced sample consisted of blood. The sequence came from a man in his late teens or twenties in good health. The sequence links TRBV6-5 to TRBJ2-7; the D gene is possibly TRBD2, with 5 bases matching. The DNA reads TGCGCCAGCAGTTCCCCCGGGATAGGGCTCTACGAGCAGTACTTC. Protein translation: CASSSPGIGLYEQYF.